A selection of T cell receptor beta chains follows, all from one sample in a study of liver allograft versus peripheral blood T cells. TCRdb reanalysed the reads using MiXCR and keeps one entry per CDR3 protein. The sample shows approximately 7,600 distinct CDR3 sequences, 17% of them seen only once. The origin of the receptors is a human patient who had a liver transplant. Some of the T cells might come from the graft donor. CDR3s include the opening cysteine and the closing phenylalanine or tryptophan. D genes are given only for firm matches. Only some rows state a clone size, as once, few, many or a class for expanded clones.

TRBJ1-2 TRBV6-5 medium-sized TRBD1 CASRDREVHGYTF TGTGCCAGCAGGGACAGGGAGGTTCATGGCTACACCTTC
TRBJ2-7 TRBV6-5 few TRBD1 CASRRDREGEQYF TGTGCCAGCAGGCGGGACAGGGAAGGCGAGCAGTACTTC
TRBJ2-7 TRBV10-3 medium-sized NA CAIGVQAPYEQYF TGTGCCATCGGGGTACAGGCACCCTACGAGCAGTACTTC
TRBJ2-1 TRBV19 medium-sized TRBD1 CASSTRDSARNEQFF TGTGCCAGTAGTACCCGGGACAGCGCGAGGAATGAGCAGTTCTTC
TRBJ1-2 TRBV5-4 NA NA CASSLGGGVYGYTF TGTGCCAGCAGCTTGGGAGGGGGTGTCTATGGCTACACCTTC
TRBJ1-5 TRBV20-1 NA NA CSARDLDGGMPQHF TGCAGTGCTAGAGATCTGGACGGGGGGATGCCCCAGCATTTT
TRBJ1-2 TRBV3-1 few NA CASSQEDSHYGYTF TGTGCCAGCAGCCAGGAGGACAGCCACTATGGCTACACCTTC
TRBJ1-1 TRBV6-5 NA NA CASQGEAQPEAFF TGTGCCTCACAAGGGGAGGCCCAACCTGAAGCTTTCTTT
TRBJ1-2 TRBV29-1 NA TRBD1 CSVGPGQQSLPYGYTF TGCAGCGTAGGACCGGGACAGCAATCTCTCCCCTATGGCTACACCTTC
TRBJ2-1 TRBV10-3 NA NA CATEKGIGYNEQFF TGTGCCACAGAGAAGGGGATAGGCTACAATGAGCAGTTCTTC
TRBJ2-5 TRBV6-6 NA TRBD1 CASHRGRVVETQYF TGTGCCAGCCACAGGGGGCGGGTCGTGGAGACCCAGTACTTC
TRBJ2-7 TRBV6-2/TRBV6-3 medium-sized NA CASSTRSFSYEQYF TGTGCCAGTTCGACGAGGTCCTTTTCCTACGAGCAGTACTTC
TRBJ2-7 TRBV6-1 medium-sized NA CASSSMFRTVAYEQYF TGTGCCAGCAGTTCGATGTTTCGGACAGTTGCCTACGAGCAGTACTTC
TRBJ1-5 TRBV6-5 medium-sized NA CASSSPGQPQHF TGTGCCAGCAGTTCCCCGGGGCAGCCCCAGCATTTT
TRBJ1-2 TRBV10-3 medium-sized NA CAISESGTYYGYTF TGTGCCATCAGTGAGTCCGGGACATACTATGGCTACACCTTC
TRBJ1-3 TRBV12-3/TRBV12-4 NA NA CASSFGGPLSGNTIYF TGTGCCAGCAGTTTTGGGGGGCCCCTCTCTGGAAACACCATATATTTT
TRBJ2-7 TRBV19 NA TRBD1 CASSIWSGTGMGDEQYF TGTGCCAGTAGTATATGGTCCGGGACAGGGATGGGAGACGAGCAGTACTTC
TRBJ2-7 TRBV5-1 many TRBD2 CASSPGGSYEQYF TGCGCCAGCAGCCCGGGAGGCTCCTACGAGCAGTACTTC
TRBJ2-3 TRBV29-1 medium-sized NA CSASMAISTDTQYF TGCAGCGCCTCGATGGCTATCAGCACAGATACGCAGTATTTT
TRBJ1-2 TRBV20-1 many TRBD1 CSASTGAANYGYTF TGCAGTGCCAGTACAGGGGCCGCTAACTATGGCTACACCTTC
TRBJ1-1 TRBV6-5 NA NA CASSYSRSAGDAFF TGTGCCAGCAGTTACTCGAGATCGGCAGGGGACGCTTTCTTT
TRBJ2-7 TRBV30 few NA CAFEGTPYEQYF TGTGCCTTTGAAGGGACACCATACGAGCAGTACTTC
TRBJ1-1 TRBV7-2 medium-sized NA CASSSDLFTEAFF TGTGCCAGCAGTTCGGACCTCTTCACTGAAGCTTTCTTT
TRBJ1-5 TRBV15 medium-sized NA CATSRVSQSNQPQHF TGTGCCACCAGCAGAGTATCGCAATCCAATCAGCCCCAGCATTTT
TRBJ1-2 TRBV28 many NA CASSLKRSGYTF TGTGCCAGCAGTTTAAAAAGGAGCGGCTACACCTTC
TRBJ1-6 TRBV6-6 NA NA CASSRGDVGSPLHF TGTGCCAGCAGTCGGGGAGATGTTGGTTCACCCCTCCACTTT
TRBJ1-2 TRBV9 many TRBD1 CASTPRQGAYGYTF TGTGCCAGCACCCCCCGACAGGGGGCCTATGGCTACACCTTC
TRBJ1-2 TRBV6-1 medium-sized TRBD1 CASRVTGVYGYTF TGTGCCAGCAGAGTTACAGGGGTGTATGGCTACACCTTC
TRBJ2-3 TRBV18 medium-sized TRBD2 CASSPLSGETDTQYF TGTGCCAGCTCCCCGCTTAGCGGGGAAACAGATACGCAGTATTTT
TRBJ1-5 TRBV6-2/TRBV6-3 NA NA CASTGRVGNQPQHF TGTGCCAGCACCGGGAGGGTCGGCAATCAGCCCCAGCATTTT
TRBJ2-5 TRBV6-5 NA NA CASNRWAGETQYF TGTGCCAGCAACCGGTGGGCGGGAGAGACCCAGTACTTC
TRBJ1-5 TRBV12-5 NA NA CASGPGWNQPQHF TGTGCTAGTGGTCCTGGGTGGAATCAGCCCCAGCATTTT
TRBJ1-2 TRBV20-1 few NA CSAGQRYGYTF TGCAGTGCCGGACAGAGATATGGCTACACCTTC
TRBJ1-5 TRBV12-3/TRBV12-4 few NA CASSPTNQPQHF TGTGCCAGCAGCCCCACCAATCAGCCCCAGCATTTT
TRBJ1-1 TRBV7-3 few TRBD1 CASSWTGNTEAFF TGTGCCAGCAGCTGGACAGGGAACACTGAAGCTTTCTTT
TRBJ1-1 TRBV7-3 NA NA CASSPTGYMNTEAFF TGTGCCAGCAGCCCTACAGGTTACATGAACACTGAAGCTTTCTTT
TRBJ2-1 TRBV20-1 once NA CSVGNEQFF TGCAGTGTGGGCAATGAGCAGTTCTTC
TRBJ2-7 TRBV19 medium-sized NA CASSIVWGSYEQYF TGTGCCAGTAGTATAGTTTGGGGAAGCTACGAGCAGTACTTC
TRBJ2-2 TRBV6-5 NA TRBD1 CASRPGQGKELFF TGTGCCAGCAGGCCTGGACAGGGAAAGGAGCTGTTTTTT
TRBJ2-7 TRBV19 medium-sized NA CASSIDRGYEQYF TGTGCCAGTAGTATAGACAGGGGCTACGAGCAGTACTTC
TRBJ2-7 TRBV12-3/TRBV12-4 few NA CASSLVGGVSYEQYF TGTGCCAGCAGTTTAGTCGGAGGGGTTTCCTACGAGCAGTACTTC
TRBJ1-1 TRBV19 medium-sized NA CASCLKAYTEAFF TGTGCCAGCTGTCTCAAAGCGTACACTGAAGCTTTCTTT
TRBJ2-1 TRBV6-2/TRBV6-3 many NA CASRFAGKNSYNEQFF TGTGCCAGCAGATTCGCAGGGAAAAACTCCTACAATGAGCAGTTCTTC
TRBJ1-1 TRBV29-1 medium-sized NA CSVAGSGSEAFF TGCAGCGTTGCAGGGAGCGGCAGTGAAGCTTTCTTT
TRBJ1-3 TRBV18 medium-sized NA CASSPRGASGNTIYF TGTGCCAGCTCACCACGGGGGGCCTCTGGAAACACCATATATTTT
TRBJ2-7 TRBV6-1 NA NA CASSEGTKGEQYF TGTGCCAGCAGTGAAGGGACTAAAGGCGAGCAGTACTTC
TRBJ1-5 TRBV24-1 NA NA CATSDPRVGQPQHF TGTGCCACCAGTGATCCCCGGGTAGGTCAGCCCCAGCATTTT
TRBJ1-4 TRBV6-6 medium-sized NA CASSYSSGKLFF TGTGCCAGCAGTTACTCTTCTGGGAAACTGTTTTTT
TRBJ1-1 TRBV20-1 NA NA CSAEPYRVAFF TGCAGTGCCGAGCCCTACAGGGTTGCTTTCTTT
TRBJ1-4 TRBV14 medium-sized NA CASSQNRDEKLFF TGTGCCAGCAGCCAAAATCGCGATGAAAAACTGTTTTTT
TRBJ1-1 TRBV12-3/TRBV12-4 medium-sized NA CASSRDTNTEAFF TGTGCCAGCAGCAGGGACACGAACACTGAAGCTTTCTTT
TRBJ1-5 TRBV6-6 many TRBD1 CASSGGREGAWSNQPQHF TGTGCCAGCAGTGGCGGCCGGGAGGGGGCTTGGTCCAATCAGCCCCAGCATTTT
TRBJ1-2 TRBV12-3/TRBV12-4 few NA CASSPSGAGYTF TGTGCCAGCAGTCCCTCGGGGGCAGGCTACACCTTC
TRBJ2-7 TRBV6-6 many TRBD2 CASSYGIAGEGEQYF TGTGCCAGCAGTTACGGGATAGCGGGGGAAGGCGAGCAGTACTTC
TRBJ1-2 TRBV5-1 few NA CASSQFDSPYGYTF TGCGCCAGCAGCCAATTTGACAGTCCCTATGGCTACACCTTC
TRBJ2-2 TRBV3-2 once NA CASSQDRTSPNTGELFF TGTGCCAGCAGCCAAGACCGGACTAGCCCCAACACCGGGGAGCTGTTTTTT
TRBJ2-7 TRBV6-2/TRBV6-3 medium-sized TRBD1 CASSYGQETYEQYF TGTGCCAGCAGTTACGGACAGGAGACCTACGAGCAGTACTTC
TRBJ1-1 TRBV9 few NA CASSVGMLTEAFF TGTGCCAGCAGCGTAGGGATGCTCACTGAAGCTTTCTTT